The 16 T cell receptor beta chains listed next were all sequenced from one sample in a study of blood T cell repertoires in COVID-19. Measured with immunoSEQ multiplex PCR; TCRdb has only the in-frame clones, and not every one. The table shows some 70,000 clones, with 86% occurring only once. Sample: peripheral blood. These receptors originate from a man aged 35 to 55 with COVID-19, enrolled during active disease.

This clone appeared a single time. The chain recombines TRBV3-1 (or the pseudogene TRBV3-2) with TRBJ1-4; D call uncertain. With 4 bases removed from V and 0 bases from J, the gap between germline ends came to 9 bases. The CDR3 sequence is 15 residues long. CDR1 and CDR2 (germline): LGHDT, YNNKEL (reference sequence). This CDR3 is CASSPAVATNEKLFF. DNA of the CDR3: TGTGCCAGCAGCCCGGCGGTGGCAACTAATGAAAAACTGTTTTTT.

A single count supports this clone. This chain uses TRBV30 with TRBJ2-7, with 10 bases fitting TRBD1. The V and J ends lost 3 bases and 4 bases, in that order; junction bases with no gene match: 9. The CDR3 has 15 amino acids. Germline-derived CDR1 and CDR2 are GTSNPN and SVGIG (reference sequence). The chain's CDR3 is CAWRDPTGGKYEQYF. CDR3 in DNA: TGTGCCTGGAGGGATCCGACAGGGGGCAAGTACGAGCAGTACTTC.

The count of this clone is one. V and J are TRBV27 and TRBJ1-6, with 7 bases lining up with TRBD1. Per germline, CDR1 MNHEY and CDR2 SMNVEV (reference sequence). The V gene end was trimmed by 3 bases and the J gene end by 8 bases; junction bases not matched to a gene: 13. This CDR3 spans 17 amino acids. CDR3 sequence reads: CASSFQGGYGVDSPLHF. CDR3 nucleotide sequence: TGTGCCAGCAGTTTTCAGGGGGGCTATGGCGTAGATTCACCCCTCCACTTT.

V is TRBV30 and J is TRBJ2-1; tentative D call: TRBD2 (5 bases). V was pared by 3 bases and J by 2 bases, with 11 bases between. The CDR3 loop spans 14 amino acids. Looked up from germline, CDR1 is GTSNPN and CDR2 is SVGIG (reference sequence). The CDR3 protein is CAWSEGTTYNEQFF. The CDR3, as DNA: TGTGCCTGGAGCGAGGGAACTACCTACAATGAGCAGTTCTTC.

This clone was observed once. V usage is TRBV5-4 and J usage is TRBJ1-6, with TRBD1 identical over 10 bases. The CDR3 sequence is 15 residues long. Unmatched junction bases numbered 5, after V lost 5 bases and J lost 6 bases. From germline, CDR1 is SGHNT and CDR2 YYREEE (reference sequence). CDR3 nucleotides: TGTGCCAGCAGAGAGGACAGGGGGTTTAATTCACCCCTCCACTTT. It specifies CASREDRGFNSPLHF.

This chain uses TRBV18 with TRBJ1-5; D gene ambiguous. The germline V gene encodes CDR1 KGHSH and CDR2 LQKENI. V lost 6 bases and J 9 bases, leaving 24 bases between the germline ends. This CDR3 region has 16 residues. The DNA of the CDR3 is TGTGCCAGCTCCTCGTTACCAGGCCCGATTGAGGGGCCCCAGCATTTT. It encodes CASSSLPGPIEGPQHF. Complete variable domain (other parts from reference TRBV18 and TRBJ1-5): NAGVMQNPRHLVRRRGQEARLRCSPMKGHSHVYWYRQLPEEGLKFMVYLQKENIIDESGMPKERFSAEFPKEGPSILRIQQVVRGDSAAYFCASSSLPGPIEGPQHFGDGTRLSIL.

The genes are TRBV5-4 and TRBJ2-2; 8 bases line up with TRBD1. The length of the CDR3 is 16 residues. V lost 5 bases to trimming and J lost 3 bases; unmatched junction nucleotides: 9. Per the germline V gene, CDR1 is SGHNT and CDR2 is YYREEE (reference sequence). CDR3 sequence: CASRPRTGTDTGELFF. The CDR3 nucleotides read TGTGCCAGCAGACCTAGGACAGGGACGGACACCGGGGAGCTGTTTTTT.

The rearrangement links TRBV28 to TRBJ2-1; TRBD1 aligns across 8 bases. The CDR3 spans 15 residues. From germline, CDR1 is MDHEN and CDR2 SYDVKM. With 3 bases clipped from V and 8 bases from J, the junction kept 9 bases outside the gene matches. CDR3 bases: TGTGCCAGCAGTTTGTCCCAGGGGGCGAGGGATGAGCAGTTCTTC. Residues: CASSLSQGARDEQFF. The full variable domain, rest sourced from reference TRBV28 and TRBJ2-1, is DVKVTQSSRYLVKRTGEKVFLECVQDMDHENMFWYRQDPGLGLRLIYFSYDVKMKEKGDIPEGYSVSREKKERFSLILESASTNQTSMYLCASSLSQGARDEQFFGPGTRLTVL.

This clone came up a few times. The chain has TRBV5-1 and TRBJ2-1, with 7 bases matching TRBD1. CDR1 is SGHRS and CDR2 is YFSETQ in the germline V gene. The junction had 7 bases not matched to a gene; V was cut back by 0 bases and J by 7 bases. This CDR3 has 15 amino acids. Written as DNA, the CDR3 is TGCGCCAGCAGCTTGGGGACAGGAAAATCAAATGAGCAGTTCTTC. It yields the protein CASSLGTGKSNEQFF.

V gene TRBV7-9 combines with J gene TRBJ1-1, with D unclear. The germline V and J ends were trimmed by 1 base and 1 base, with 7 bases remaining between them. Per germline, CDR1 SEHNR and CDR2 FQNEAQ (reference sequence). CDR3 length equals 14 residues. CDR3 nucleotide sequence: TGTGCCAGCAGCTTAGTACTTGGGAACACTGAAGCTTTCTTT. This gives the protein CASSLVLGNTEAFF.

The V gene is TRBV6-1, the J gene TRBJ1-2; a possible D gene is TRBD1 (5 bases). V lost 2 bases, J lost 4 bases, and 11 bases lay in between. This CDR3 is 14 amino acids long. CDR1 and CDR2 (germline): MNHNS, SASEGT. CDR3 protein: CASSESQGSYGYTF. In nucleotides, the CDR3 is TGTGCCAGCAGTGAATCCCAGGGCAGCTATGGCTACACCTTC.

This clone was recorded only once. J is TRBJ2-6 and V is TRBV5-1; 12 bases line up with TRBD2. CDR3 length equals 17 residues. With V trimmed by 4 bases and J by 4 bases, 6 bases remained unmatched. CDR1 is SGHRS and CDR2 is YFSETQ in the germline V gene. CDR3 nucleotide sequence: TGCGCCAGCAGCGGACTAGCGGGGAGTTCCGGGGCCAACGTCCTGACTTTC. It encodes CASSGLAGSSGANVLTF. The full variable domain, completed using reference TRBV5-1 and TRBJ2-6, is KAGVTQTPRYLIKTRGQQVTLSCSPISGHRSVSWYQQTPGQGLQFLFEYFSETQRNKGNFPGRFSGRQFSNSRSEMNVSTLELGDSALYLCASSGLAGSSGANVLTFGAGSRLTVL.

V is TRBV11-2 and J is TRBJ2-1, with TRBD2 matching 10 bases. CDR3 length equals 15 residues. Per germline, CDR1 SGHAT and CDR2 FQNNGV. The ends lost 4 bases at V and 4 bases at J; junction bases unmatched: 4. The CDR3 coding sequence is TGTGCCAGCAGCTCAACTAGCGGGGCTTACAATGAGCAGTTCTTC. It translates to CASSSTSGAYNEQFF.

The rearrangement links TRBV28 to TRBJ1-1; 8 bases line up with TRBD1. V was pared by 8 bases and J by 3 bases, with 8 bases of the junction left unmatched. CDR1 is MDHEN, CDR2 SYDVKM, per germline. The CDR3 spans 14 residues. CDR3 DNA sequence: TGTGCCAGCGCGGGCAGGGGGCTTCACACTGAAGCTTTCTTT. It encodes CASAGRGLHTEAFF.

The V and J genes are TRBV28 and TRBJ1-1; the D gene is possibly TRBD1 (6 bases). V was clipped by 6 bases and J by 5 bases, with 13 bases between them. The CDR3 consists of 13 residues. The germline V gene has CDR1 MDHEN and CDR2 SYDVKM. CDR3 in DNA: TGTGCCAGCAGACCGACAGGATGGACTGAAGCTTTCTTT. As protein: CASRPTGWTEAFF.

V usage is TRBV11-1 and J usage is TRBJ2-5; tentatively, D is TRBD2 (6 bases). Deletions cut 2 bases from V and 6 bases from J, with 16 bases between. Germline CDR1 and CDR2: SGHAT and FQDESV (reference sequence). The CDR3 spans 15 residues. The CDR3 bases are TGTGCCAGCAGCTTAACGGTAGCGGCACGCCAGACCCAGTACTTC. Protein product: CASSLTVAARQTQYF.